Presented here are 14 T cell receptor beta chains from one specimen sequenced in a study of T cells in localized non-small cell lung cancer. TCRdb's table, derived via immunoSEQ multiplex PCR, lists solely in-frame clones and lacks some. The table includes over 70,000 clones, about nine tenths detected once. Sequences were derived from peripheral blood, sampled before any cancer treatment. Receptors originate from a male donor aged 60 or over with stage III squamous cell lung carcinoma.

This rearrangement joins TRBV4-1 to TRBJ2-5, with D uncertain. The CDR3 loop spans 14 amino acids. V lost 4 bases and J 5 bases, leaving 14 bases between the germline ends. Germline assignment: CDR1 MGHRA and CDR2 YSYEKL. This CDR3 is CASSRLEAVETQYF. As DNA, the CDR3 is TGCGCCAGCAGCCGGTTGGAAGCCGTGGAGACCCAGTACTTC.

This clone was seen a single time. The rearrangement links TRBV10-3 to TRBJ1-6; tentatively, D is TRBD1 (6 bases). V gave up 6 bases and J gave up 1 base, with 10 bases separating them. This CDR3 has 15 amino acids. The V gene's germline CDR1 is ENHRY and CDR2 SYGVKD. The CDR3 DNA follows: TGTGCCATCAGGGACAGCGGGTCCTATAATTCACCCCTCCACTTT. Translating it yields CAIRDSGSYNSPLHF.

The chain is built from TRBV19 and TRBJ1-5; D may be TRBD1 (6 bases). CDR1 and CDR2 from the germline V gene are LNHDA and SQIVND (reference sequence). The length of the CDR3 is 14 residues. V was shortened by 8 bases and J by 0 bases, with 11 bases between the two germline ends. CDR3 bases: TGTGCCAGTGCGGACAGATATAGCAATCAGCCCCAGCATTTT. Residues: CASADRYSNQPQHF.

The DNA of the CDR3 is TGTGCCAGTAGTAGCATTCTATCCGGGACAGCTCAAGAGACCCAGTACTTC. It specifies CASSSILSGTAQETQYF. V usage is TRBV19 and J usage is TRBJ2-5, with TRBD1 identical over 7 bases. Germline assignment: CDR1 LNHDA and CDR2 SQIVND (reference sequence). CDR3 size: 17 residues. V shed 4 bases and J 2 bases; nucleotides not matched to a gene: 13.

The chain combines TRBV5-1 with TRBJ1-1; 8 bases are a match to TRBD1. The length of the CDR3 is 16 residues. Germline values: CDR1 SGHRS, CDR2 YFSETQ. The V and J ends lost 4 bases and 1 base, in that order; junction bases with no gene match: 9. The CDR3 coding sequence is TGCGCCAGCAGCCCCGGACAGGGATGGACGAACACTGAAGCTTTCTTT. Translating gives CASSPGQGWTNTEAFF.

V and J are TRBV7-2 and TRBJ1-2, with D tentatively TRBD1 (5 bases). V lost 5 bases and J 0 bases, leaving 10 bases between the germline ends. CDR3 length: 14 amino acids. CDR1 SGHTA and CDR2 FQGNSA come from the germline V gene. CDR3 DNA sequence: TGTGCCAGCAGCCCCTGGACAACTAACTATGGCTACACCTTC. It codes for CASSPWTTNYGYTF.

The chain couples TRBV12-5 to TRBJ1-6, with D maybe TRBD1 (6 bases). The CDR3 extends over 14 amino acids. V gave up 2 bases and J gave up 8 bases, with 10 bases separating them. The germline gives CDR1 LGHNT, CDR2 FRNRAP. The CDR3 DNA reads TGTGCTAGTGGTTTGCAGGGGCGGGATTCACCCCTCCACTTT. Its protein is CASGLQGRDSPLHF.

This chain uses TRBV25-1 with TRBJ2-2; a possible D gene is TRBD1 (5 bases). The CDR3 is 14 residues long. Per germline, CDR1 MGHDK and CDR2 SYGVNS. This CDR3 is CGTRGNLDTGELFF. The CDR3 coding sequence is TGTGGTACAAGGGGCAACCTGGACACCGGGGAGCTGTTTTTT.

The J gene is TRBJ1-6, the V gene TRBV5-1, with 8 positions matching TRBD1. V shed 0 bases and J 11 bases; nucleotides not matched to a gene: 10. Per germline, CDR1 SGHRS and CDR2 YFSETQ. The CDR3 sequence is 16 residues long. This CDR3 is CASSLGAGQERTPLHF. The CDR3 DNA reads TGCGCCAGCAGCTTGGGGGCGGGACAGGAACGGACACCCCTCCACTTT.

V is TRBV2 and J is TRBJ2-5, with 7 bases identical to TRBD1. The DNA end lines up better with TRBJ2-7; the J call may be wrong. Germline-derived CDR1 and CDR2 are SNHLY and FYNNEI. The CDR3 sequence is 15 residues long. In nucleotides, the CDR3 is TGTGCCAGCACCAGGGGGTTGACAGGGATCTACGAGCAGTACTTC. Protein sequence: CASTRGLTGIYEQYF.

The CDR3 coding sequence is TGTGCCAGTAGTATTATCGGACAAGAAGCTTTCTTT. This sequence encodes CASSIIGQEAFF. The chain combines TRBV19 with TRBJ1-1, with D tentatively TRBD1 (5 bases). Germline CDR1 is LNHDA and CDR2 is SQIVND (reference sequence). Trimming cost V 3 bases and J 8 bases, with 10 bases left between them. The CDR3 is 12 amino acids.

This clone occurred once. The genes are TRBV2 and TRBJ1-4; 11 nucleotides agree with TRBD1. Germline V gene lookup returns CDR1 SNHLY and CDR2 FYNNEI. V lost 6 bases, J lost 8 bases, and 8 bases stayed unmatched. The CDR3 has 15 residues. The CDR3 spells CASSFGTGGREKLFF. In DNA, the CDR3 is TGTGCCAGCAGCTTTGGGACAGGGGGAAGGGAAAAACTGTTTTTT.

This rearrangement joins TRBV5-1 to TRBJ2-6; no definite D call. The germline V gene encodes CDR1 SGHRS and CDR2 YFSETQ. V was trimmed by 4 bases and J by 0 bases, leaving 14 bases between them. The CDR3 consists of 17 residues. CDR3 loop: CASSPGSTNSGANVLTF. In DNA form, the CDR3 reads TGCGCCAGCAGCCCTGGATCTACGAACTCTGGGGCCAACGTCCTGACTTTC.

The chain combines TRBV6-1 with TRBJ2-7; weak D call: TRBD2 (6 bases). CDR3 length: 14 residues. V was pared by 8 bases and J by 2 bases, with 16 bases between. CDR1 is MNHNS, CDR2 SASEGT, per germline. The CDR3 sequence: CASSLGGGPYEQYF. The CDR3 nucleotides are TGTGCCAGCTCTCTCGGGGGAGGACCCTACGAGCAGTACTTC.